What follows are 2 T cell receptor beta chains derived from one specimen sequenced in a study of tissue T cells after allogeneic stem cell transplantation (dated by TCRdb to 2021 to 2024). Library generation was performed with the immunoSEQ multiplex PCR assay. TCRdb holds this immuneACCESS table with in-frame rearrangements only. Some clones are missing; in checked studies, unresolved V genes explain under half, and the rest has no known cause. The sample table holds roughly 490 clones, of which about 70% were seen once. Around a tenth of the sample goes to the ten largest clones. The sample taken for sequencing was gut tissue. Every receptor here comes from a female BALB/c mouse in good health. Mice of this strain carry the MHC haplotype H2-d.

Turning to this clone: All gene names here are mouse names. The read terminates 1 residue before the CDR3 end, so the remaining end is supplied by the germline J gene. The genes are TRBV19 and TRBJ1-4, with 9 nucleotides matching TRBD1. The CDR3 covers 14 residues. Losses at the gene ends were 5 bases for V and 5 bases for J; bases not matched to a gene: 4. Germline V gene sequence: CDR1 FNHDT, CDR2 SITEND (reference sequence). Here the CDR3 reads CASSGDRVNERLFF. CDR3 DNA, as far as it was read: TGTGCCAGCAGCGGGGACAGGGTTAACGAAAGATTATTT. The entire variable domain, with the rest obtained from reference TRBV19 and TRBJ1-4, is as follows: GGIITQTPKFLIGQEGQKLTLKCQQNFNHDTMYWYRQDSGKGLRLIYYSITENDLQKGDLSEGYDASREKKSSFSLTVTSAQKNEMAVFLCASSGDRVNERLFFGHGTKLSVL.

Details on this clone: Gene names and germline match the mouse. The CDR3 end is not reached by the read, which stops 1 residue before it; the germline J gene fills it in. The genes are TRBV31 and TRBJ2-5; 9 bases are a match to TRBD2. Unmatched junction bases numbered 3, after V lost 1 base and J lost 4 bases. Per germline, CDR1 GKSSPN and CDR2 SITVG. The CDR3 is made up of 14 amino acids. The sequenced CDR3 bases are TGTGCCTGGAGTCAACTGGGGGGTAAAGACACCCAGTAC. The encoded protein is CAWSQLGGKDTQY. The CDR3 in full is CAWSQLGGKDTQYF.